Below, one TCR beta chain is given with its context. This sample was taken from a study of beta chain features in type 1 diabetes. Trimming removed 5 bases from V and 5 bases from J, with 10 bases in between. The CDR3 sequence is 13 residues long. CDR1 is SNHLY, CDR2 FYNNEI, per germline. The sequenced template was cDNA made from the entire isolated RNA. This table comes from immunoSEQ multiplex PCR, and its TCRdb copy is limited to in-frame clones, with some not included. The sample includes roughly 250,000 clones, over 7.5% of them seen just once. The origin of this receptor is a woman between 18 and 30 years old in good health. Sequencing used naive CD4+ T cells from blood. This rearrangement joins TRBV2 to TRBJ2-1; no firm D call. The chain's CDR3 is CASSLDRNNEQFF. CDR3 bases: TGTGCCAGCAGTCTAGACCGCAACAATGAGCAGTTCTTC.